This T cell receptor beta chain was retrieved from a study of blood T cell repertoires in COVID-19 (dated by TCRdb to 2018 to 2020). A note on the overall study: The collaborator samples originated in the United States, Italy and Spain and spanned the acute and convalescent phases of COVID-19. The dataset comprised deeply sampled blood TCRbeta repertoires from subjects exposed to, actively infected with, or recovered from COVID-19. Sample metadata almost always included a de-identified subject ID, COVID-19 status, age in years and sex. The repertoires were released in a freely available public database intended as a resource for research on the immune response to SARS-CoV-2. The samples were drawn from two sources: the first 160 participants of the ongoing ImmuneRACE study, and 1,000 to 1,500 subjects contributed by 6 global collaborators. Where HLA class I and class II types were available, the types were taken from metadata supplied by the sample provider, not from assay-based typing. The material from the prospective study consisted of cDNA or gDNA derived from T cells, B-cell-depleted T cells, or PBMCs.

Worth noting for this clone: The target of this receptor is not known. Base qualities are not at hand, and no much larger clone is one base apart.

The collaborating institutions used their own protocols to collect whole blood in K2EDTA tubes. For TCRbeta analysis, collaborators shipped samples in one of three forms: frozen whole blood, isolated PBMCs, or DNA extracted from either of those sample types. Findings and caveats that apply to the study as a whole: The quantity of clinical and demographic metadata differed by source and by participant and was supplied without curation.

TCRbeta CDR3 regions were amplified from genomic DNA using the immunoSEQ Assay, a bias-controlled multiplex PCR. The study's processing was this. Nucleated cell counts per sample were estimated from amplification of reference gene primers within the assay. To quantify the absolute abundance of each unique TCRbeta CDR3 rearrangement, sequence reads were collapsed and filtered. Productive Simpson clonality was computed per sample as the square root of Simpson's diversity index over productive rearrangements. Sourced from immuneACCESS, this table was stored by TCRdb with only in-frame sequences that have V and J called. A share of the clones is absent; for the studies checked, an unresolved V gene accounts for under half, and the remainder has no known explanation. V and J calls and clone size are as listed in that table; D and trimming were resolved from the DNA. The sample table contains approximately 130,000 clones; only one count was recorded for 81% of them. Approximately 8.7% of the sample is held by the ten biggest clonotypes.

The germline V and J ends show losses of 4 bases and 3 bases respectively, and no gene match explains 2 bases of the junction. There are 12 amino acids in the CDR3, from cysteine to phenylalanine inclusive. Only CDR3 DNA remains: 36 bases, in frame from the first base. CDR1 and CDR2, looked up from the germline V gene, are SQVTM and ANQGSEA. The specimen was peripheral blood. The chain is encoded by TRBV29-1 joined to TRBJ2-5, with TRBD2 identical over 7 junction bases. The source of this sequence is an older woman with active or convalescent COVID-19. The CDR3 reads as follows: CSVVGREETQYF. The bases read TGCAGCGTTGTAGGGAGGGAAGAGACCCAGTACTTC.